A single sample gave rise to the 23 T cell receptor beta chains below, sequenced in a study of long-term antiretroviral therapy in people with HIV. The authors ran the immunoSEQ assay, v3.0, at survey level. Some clones are missing from TCRdb's copy, which holds only in-frame ones; the method was immunoSEQ multiplex PCR. The sample holds around 20,000 clones, around 86% seen once. The sample consisted of unsorted PBMCs, taken 0.2 years before starting antiretroviral therapy. The receptors come from a man aged 18-30 years with HIV.

V gene TRBV30 combines with J gene TRBJ2-3; TRBD1 matches at 9 bases. The V and J ends lost 3 bases and 5 bases, in that order; junction bases with no gene match: 15. The CDR3 spans 17 residues. CDR1 and CDR2 (germline): GTSNPN, SVGIG (reference sequence). The CDR3: CAWSLQGAVSLRDTQYF. For the CDR3, the DNA is TGTGCCTGGAGCCTACAGGGGGCAGTCAGTCTTCGAGATACGCAGTATTTT. The variable domain in full, completed from reference TRBV30 and TRBJ2-3, reads SQTIHQWPATLVQPVGSPLSLECTVEGTSNPNLYWYRQAAGRGLQLLFYSVGIGQISSEVPQNLSASRPQDRQFILSSKKLLLSDSGFYLCAWSLQGAVSLRDTQYFGPGTRLTVL.

The J gene is TRBJ2-7, the V gene TRBV4-3; D might be TRBD2 (5 bases). CDR1 and CDR2 (germline): LGHNA, YSLEER. V was cut by 4 bases and J by 6 bases, with 16 bases left in between. The CDR3 sequence is 14 residues long. The CDR3 region has the DNA TGCGCCAGCAGCCCTAGTATGGGAGCGTTCGAGCAGTACTTC. This sequence encodes CASSPSMGAFEQYF.

The rearrangement links TRBV6-6 to TRBJ1-2; 10 bases align to TRBD1. The ends lost 6 bases at V and 6 bases at J; junction bases unmatched: 7. The germline gives CDR1 MNHNY, CDR2 SVGAGI (reference sequence). The CDR3 runs to 14 residues. The CDR3 protein is CASSRGTGANGYTF. For the CDR3, the DNA is TGTGCCAGCAGCCGTGGGACAGGGGCGAATGGCTACACCTTC.

This sequence joins TRBV7-2 and TRBJ2-7; a possible D gene is TRBD1 (6 bases). V was trimmed by 1 base and J by 4 bases, leaving 14 bases between them. The CDR3 covers 15 residues. Germline V gene sequence: CDR1 SGHTA, CDR2 FQGNSA. CDR3 sequence (DNA): TGTGCCAGCAGCTTAGTTTGGACAGCAACTTACGAGCAGTACTTC. As protein: CASSLVWTATYEQYF.

The count of this clone is one. The V gene is TRBV7-9, the J gene TRBJ1-5, with a possible D match to TRBD1 (6 bases). The CDR3 is 15 amino acids. The V end was cut by 5 bases, the J end by 5 bases, with 16 bases between. CDR1 is SEHNR and CDR2 is FQNEAQ in the germline V gene (reference sequence). The CDR3 reads CASSPGGGRDQPQHF. The CDR3 DNA reads as TGTGCCAGCAGCCCCGGGGGGGGCAGGGATCAGCCCCAGCATTTT.

This chain joins TRBV27 and TRBJ1-6; D uncertain. The CDR3 runs 13 residues. Germline V gene lookup returns CDR1 MNHEY and CDR2 SMNVEV (reference sequence). Trimming left V 2 bases short and J 9 bases short, with 8 bases between. The CDR3: CASSLLVSSPLHF. The CDR3 DNA follows: TGTGCCAGCAGTTTACTTGTGTCTTCACCCCTCCACTTT.

In regard to this clone: One end of the junction does not line up with germline, which may come from a read error. The V and J genes are TRBV7-7 and TRBJ2-1, with 8 bases identical to TRBD2. The CDR3 has 13 amino acids. Germline V gene data show CDR1 as SSHAT and CDR2 as FNYEAQ (reference sequence). For the CDR3, the DNA is TGTGCTAGCAGCTTTGCGGGGGGCGATGAGCAGTTCTTC. This codes for CASSFAGGDEQFF.

This chain joins TRBV19 and TRBJ1-2; the D gene is possibly TRBD1 (5 bases). V lost 3 bases, J lost 2 bases, and 19 bases lay in between. Germline V lookup: CDR1 LNHDA, CDR2 SQIVND (reference sequence). There are 17 residues in the CDR3. The CDR3 nucleotides read TGTGCCAGTAGTATTAGTGGCTCCGAGAGGGGAAACTATGGCTACACCTTC. Translated: CASSISGSERGNYGYTF. Based on the CDR3 plus reference TRBV19 and TRBJ1-2, the full variable domain is DGGITQSPKYLFRKEGQNVTLSCEQNLNHDAMYWYRQDPGQGLRLIYYSQIVNDFQKGDIAEGYSVSREKKESFPLTVTSAQKNPTAFYLCASSISGSERGNYGYTFGSGTRLTVV.

This chain uses TRBV14 with TRBJ1-3; possible D gene TRBD1, 5 bases. This CDR3 contains 16 residues. Looked up from germline, CDR1 is SGHDN and CDR2 is FVKESK. The V end lost 4 bases, the J end lost 4 bases, and 17 bases lay between the germline ends. CDR3: CASSPRDPSGGNTIYF. CDR3 sequence (DNA): TGTGCCAGCAGCCCCCGGGACCCCTCCGGGGGAAACACCATATATTTT.

The V call is TRBV10-1, the J call TRBJ1-5; D call uncertain. The germline V gene has CDR1 WNHNN and CDR2 SYGVQD (reference sequence). The CDR3 length is 13 residues. V shed 4 bases and J shed 4 bases, with 8 bases lying between them. CDR3 nucleotides: TGCGCCAGCAGTGTTGGGGTAAATCAGCCCCAGCATTTT. Its translation: CASSVGVNQPQHF.

V usage is TRBV27 and J usage is TRBJ1-5; D is possibly TRBD1 (5 bases). The CDR3 is made up of 13 amino acids. The ends were cut back, 4 bases at V and 5 bases at J, with 9 bases in the middle. Germline CDR1 is MNHEY and CDR2 is SMNVEV (reference sequence). The CDR3 here is CASSSGGYQPQHF. The CDR3 nucleotides read TGTGCCAGCAGTTCCGGGGGGTATCAGCCCCAGCATTTT.

By proportion, this clone is medium-sized. CDR3 protein: CASSSVQNIQYF. The CDR3 nucleotides are TGTGCCAGCAGTTCGGTTCAAAACATTCAGTACTTC. This chain uses TRBV28 with TRBJ2-4; D gene unclear. V lost 4 bases and J lost 5, with 6 bases in between. Germline CDR1 MDHEN, CDR2 SYDVKM. There are 12 residues in the CDR3.

The genes are TRBV9 and TRBJ1-2, with 8 bases fitting TRBD1. The CDR3 has 19 amino acids. Trimming cost V 0 bases and J 1 base; bases outside gene matches: 14. CDR1 and CDR2 from the germline V gene are SGDLS and YYNGEE. CDR3 protein: CASSVGTGSRTIGNYGYTF. The CDR3 nucleotides read TGTGCCAGCAGCGTAGGGACAGGGAGCCGAACGATCGGTAACTATGGCTACACCTTC.

This clone turned up a few times. The V gene is TRBV5-1, the J gene TRBJ1-4; D perhaps matches TRBD1 (6 bases). CDR1 and CDR2 from the germline V gene are SGHRS and YFSETQ. Trimming took 0 bases from V and 8 from J, leaving 17 bases between them. The CDR3 contains 16 residues. The CDR3 DNA reads as TGCGCCAGCAGCTTGGGTGCTCAGGGGCAGGAGGAAAAACTGTTTTTT. As protein: CASSLGAQGQEEKLFF.

The V gene is TRBV12-5, the J gene TRBJ2-5; TRBD2 matches 9 bases. This CDR3 is 15 amino acids long. With 6 bases clipped from V and 5 bases from J, the junction kept 10 bases outside the gene matches. Germline lookup yields CDR1 LGHNT and CDR2 FRNRAP. CDR3 sequence reads: CASGPSGEGWETQYF. The DNA for the CDR3 is TGTGCTAGTGGACCTAGCGGGGAGGGGTGGGAGACCCAGTACTTC.

The CDR3 region is CASSRGLGSYEQYF. Here the CDR3 DNA reads TGTGCCAGCAGCAGAGGACTAGGTTCCTACGAGCAGTACTTC. The chain links TRBV13 to TRBJ2-7, with 7 bases aligning to TRBD2. V dropped 5 bases and J dropped 1; count of bases not matched to a gene: 5. Germline-derived CDR1 and CDR2 are PRHDT and FYEKMQ (reference sequence). The CDR3 spans 14 residues.

The V and J genes are TRBV11-3 and TRBJ2-3; a weak D match, TRBD2 (5 bases). Germline assignment: CDR1 SGHNT and CDR2 YENEEA. The CDR3 is made up of 16 amino acids. V shed 1 base and J shed 2 bases, with 13 bases lying between them. CDR3 coding DNA: TGTGCCAGCAGCTTAGGGGTGGGAGACCTCACAGATACGCAGTATTTT. As protein: CASSLGVGDLTDTQYF.

The V call is TRBV19, the J call TRBJ2-3; D perhaps matches TRBD1 (6 bases). Germline assignment: CDR1 LNHDA and CDR2 SQIVND (reference sequence). The CDR3 sequence is 15 residues long. V was clipped by 0 bases and J by 6 bases, with 13 bases between them. CDR3 region: CASSIDRGIGDTQYF. Here the CDR3 DNA reads TGTGCCAGTAGTATAGACAGGGGAATAGGGGATACGCAGTATTTT.

This chain joins TRBV7-2 and TRBJ1-2, with unresolved D. Germline V gene sequence: CDR1 SGHTA, CDR2 FQGNSA. Trimming removed 5 bases from V and 7 bases from J, with 17 bases in between. This CDR3 has 14 residues. The CDR3 region is CASSARGIIGGYTF. In DNA form, the CDR3 reads TGTGCCAGCAGCGCACGTGGTATAATCGGTGGCTACACCTTC.

The chain combines TRBV5-1 with TRBJ2-1; unclear D gene. The CDR3 length is 12 residues. V lost 0 bases, J lost 7 bases, and 5 bases lay in between. The V gene's germline CDR1 is SGHRS and CDR2 YFSETQ. In DNA form, the CDR3 reads TGCGCCAGCAGCTTGGGCGAAAATGAGCAGTTCTTC. Translating gives CASSLGENEQFF.

The J gene is TRBJ1-4, the V gene TRBV7-6; no definite D call. From germline, CDR1 is SGHVS and CDR2 FNYEAQ. The CDR3 spans 16 residues. Deletions cut 5 bases from V and 11 bases from J, with 24 bases between. The CDR3 nucleotides are TGTGCCAGCAGCCTACTTCCGGGTCCCATCGAGACGAAACTGTTTTTT. It translates to CASSLLPGPIETKLFF.

The chain carries TRBV9 and TRBJ2-7, with 12 nucleotides matching TRBD2. The CDR3 spans 14 residues. V trimming: 4 bases; J trimming: 9 bases; junction bases outside the gene matches: 8. Germline values: CDR1 SGDLS, CDR2 YYNGEE. Written as DNA, the CDR3 is TGTGCCAGCAGCACTTCTAGCGGGAGGGCCGGGCAGTACTTC. It encodes CASSTSSGRAGQYF.

This chain joins TRBV5-1 and TRBJ2-4; 7 bases map to TRBD2. The germline gives CDR1 SGHRS, CDR2 YFSETQ. The CDR3 sequence is 13 residues long. V was pared by 7 bases and J by 8 bases, with 9 bases of the junction left unmatched. The DNA of the CDR3 is TGCGCCAGCCGCGGGGGAAAGAGGGACATTCAGTACTTC. Translating it yields CASRGGKRDIQYF.